A single sample gave rise to the 18 T cell receptor beta chains below, sequenced in a study of T cells expressing NK-cell markers. TCRdb re-called the 5' RACE reads; every CDR3 protein appears as one record, without DNA. In all, the sample yields about 460,000 distinct CDR3 sequences. Sequencing was performed on blood T cells: a sorted CD56 or NKG2C T cell subset, CD4+ or CD8+ T cells, or bulk PBMC T cells (not recorded which). These receptors all stem from a woman between 45 and 65 years old in good health.

This chain uses TRBV4-1 with TRBJ2-1; TCRdb reports TRBD2, a call that lacks DNA to check it against. Germline assignment: CDR1 MGHRA and CDR2 YSYEKL. The CDR3 is made up of 21 amino acids. The CDR3 loop is CASSQRKWTRERMGGYNEQFF.

This chain joins TRBV12-3 or TRBV12-4 and TRBJ1-6; TCRdb names TRBD1, which stays unverified in the absence of DNA. The CDR3 is made up of 15 amino acids. The CDR3 region is CASSLGRAHNSPLHF.

The chain carries TRBV7-9 and TRBJ2-2; the TRBD2 assignment by TCRdb is unverifiable without DNA. CDR3 length equals 16 residues. Germline CDR1 and CDR2: SEHNR and FQNEAQ (reference sequence). This chain's CDR3 is CASSLWFGRNTGELFF.

This sequence joins TRBV18 and TRBJ2-7; TCRdb outputs TRBD1, but without DNA this stays unchecked. CDR3 length equals 15 residues. Germline V gives CDR1 KGHSH, CDR2 LQKENI. The CDR3 region is CASSWGEPPTYEQYF.

The chain links TRBV6-6 to TRBJ2-4; the D gene TCRdb calls, TRBD1, cannot be checked with no DNA. The CDR3 is 17 amino acids. Germline CDR1 MNHNY, CDR2 SVGAGI (reference sequence). CDR3 protein: CASTTAPPSLAKNIQYF.

This chain uses TRBV12-3 or TRBV12-4 with TRBJ2-5; TCRdb designates TRBD1, a call that cannot be tested without DNA. The length of the CDR3 is 16 residues. The CDR3 is CASSPGGGRGQETQYF.

This chain uses TRBV7-2 with TRBJ2-1; the TCRdb call, TRBD2, lacks DNA for checking. CDR1 is SGHTA, CDR2 FQGNSA, per germline. This CDR3 spans 15 amino acids. The CDR3 protein is CASRVKGLLYNEQFF.

The J gene is TRBJ2-2, the V gene TRBV10-3; as DNA is missing, the TRBD2 call by TCRdb cannot be tested. CDR1 ENHRY and CDR2 SYGVKD come from the germline V gene. This CDR3 is 16 amino acids long. CDR3 residues: CAISERLTGTNGELFF.

The chain combines TRBV29-1 with TRBJ1-2. The germline CDR1 and CDR2 sequences are SQVTM and ANQGSEA. The CDR3 loop spans 16 amino acids. Here the CDR3 reads CSVEALGTGGVYGYTF.

The chain joins TRBV5-4 to TRBJ2-5; the TRBD1 assignment by TCRdb is unverifiable without DNA. The CDR3 has 16 amino acids. Germline CDR1 is SGHNT and CDR2 is YYREEE (reference sequence). The chain's CDR3 is CASSFPGTFMQETQYF.

This chain links TRBV20-1 with TRBJ2-1; TCRdb outputs TRBD2, but without DNA this stays unchecked. The CDR3 spans 15 residues. Per the germline V gene, CDR1 is DFQATT and CDR2 is SNEGSKA (reference sequence). The CDR3 region is CSASPKREGPNEQFF.

J is TRBJ2-1 and V is TRBV7-2; TCRdb designates TRBD2, a call that cannot be tested without DNA. This CDR3 is built from 15 residues. From germline, CDR1 is SGHTA and CDR2 FQGNSA. CDR3: CASSRREGRYNEQFF.

CDR3 residues: CASSPRAGYYYEQYF. The chain has TRBV3-1 and TRBJ2-7; TCRdb names TRBD1, which stays unverified in the absence of DNA. Germline assignment: CDR1 LGHDT and CDR2 YNNKEL (reference sequence). The CDR3 totals 15 residues.

The chain is built from TRBV2 and TRBJ2-7. The CDR3 sequence is 15 residues long. Germline CDR1 reads SNHLY; CDR2 reads FYNNEI. CDR3 protein: CASSERTIRPYEQYF.

The V gene is TRBV20-1, the J gene TRBJ1-6; lacking DNA, the TRBD1 call made by TCRdb goes unchecked. The germline V gene has CDR1 DFQATT and CDR2 SNEGSKA (reference sequence). The CDR3 runs 17 residues. This chain's CDR3 is CSARVPGTGTGGSPLHF.

The V gene is TRBV20-1, the J gene TRBJ2-1. The CDR3 is 15 residues long. Germline loops: CDR1 DFQATT, CDR2 SNEGSKA (reference sequence). This CDR3 reads CSARDQDRPYNEQFF.

This sequence joins TRBV25-1 and TRBJ1-4; with no DNA, the TCRdb D assignment of TRBD1 cannot be verified. In germline, CDR1 is MGHDK, CDR2 SYGVNS. CDR3 length equals 15 residues. The CDR3 reads CASSARTGQNEKLFF.

This chain's CDR3 is CATSETGPFGAFF. This chain links TRBV24-1 with TRBJ1-1. The CDR3 loop spans 13 amino acids. Looked up from germline, CDR1 is KGHDR and CDR2 is SFDVKD.